Following are 26 T cell receptor beta chains from one sample sequenced in a study of early T cells in non-severe SARS-CoV-2 infection. TCRdb re-derived calls from the 5' RACE reads in MiXCR, one entry per CDR3 protein. The top ten clones hold about 7.8% of a sample with some 82,000 distinct CDR3 sequences, about 6% of them seen once. The material sequenced was whole blood. Receptors originate from an adult who was a healthcare worker with PCR-confirmed SARS-CoV-2 infection or an uninfected control (not recorded which).

This clonotype was seen only a few times. V usage is TRBV11-2 and J usage is TRBJ2-7, with 7 bases that match TRBD1. With V trimmed by 3 bases and J by 5 bases, 4 bases remained unmatched. Germline-derived CDR1 and CDR2 are SGHAT and FQNNGV. The CDR3 extends over 13 amino acids. Here the CDR3 reads CASSLGQLDEQYF. Here the CDR3 DNA reads TGTGCCAGCAGCTTGGGACAGCTCGACGAGCAGTACTTC.

This chain links TRBV27 with TRBJ2-6; possible D gene TRBD1, 5 bases. Trimming cost V 7 bases and J 2 bases, with 21 bases left between them. Germline V gene sequence: CDR1 MNHEY, CDR2 SMNVEV (reference sequence). The CDR3 consists of 18 residues. The CDR3 nucleotides are TGTGCCAGCACCCAGGCCCCATACAGGAAAACTGGGGCCAACGTCCTGACTTTC. It yields the protein CASTQAPYRKTGANVLTF.

In this sample, this clonotype turned up a few times. The chain employs TRBV7-9 and TRBJ2-1; D ambiguous. Germline lookup yields CDR1 SEHNR and CDR2 FQNEAQ (reference sequence). The CDR3 totals 12 residues. V lost 2 bases, J lost 10 bases, and 9 bases lay in between. The CDR3 sequence: CASSLSLREQFF. Here the CDR3 DNA reads TGTGCCAGCAGCTTATCCTTGCGGGAGCAGTTCTTC.

The table lists this clonotype with a few counts. The DNA of the CDR3 is TGTGCCAGCAGCCAAGATCAGGGCAGGGGCGGCGGGGAGCTGTTTTTT. Protein: CASSQDQGRGGGELFF. V usage is TRBV4-2 and J usage is TRBJ2-2, with D tentatively TRBD1 (6 bases). Trimming shortened V by 0 bases and J by 7 bases, and 15 bases separated the two germline ends. The germline gives CDR1 LGHNA, CDR2 YNFKEQ. The CDR3 loop spans 16 amino acids.

The V and J genes are TRBV10-3 and TRBJ2-1, with TRBD2 matching 12 bases. V lost 3 bases and J lost 7; bases outside the gene matches: 4. There are 15 residues in the CDR3. The germline CDR1 and CDR2 sequences are ENHRY and SYGVKD. CDR3 residues: CAISDRLAGENEQFF. The DNA of the CDR3 is TGTGCCATCAGTGATCGACTAGCGGGAGAGAATGAGCAGTTCTTC.

This chain connects TRBV5-1 to TRBJ2-3; no firm D call. This CDR3 spans 14 amino acids. Trimming stripped 0 bases from V and 4 bases from J, with 9 bases between. Per germline, CDR1 SGHRS and CDR2 YFSETQ. The CDR3 reads CASSLAVGADTQYF. The CDR3 nucleotides read TGCGCCAGCAGCTTGGCCGTTGGGGCAGATACGCAGTATTTT. Full variable domain (missing parts from reference TRBV5-1 and TRBJ2-3): KAGVTQTPRYLIKTRGQQVTLSCSPISGHRSVSWYQQTPGQGLQFLFEYFSETQRNKGNFPGRFSGRQFSNSRSEMNVSTLELGDSALYLCASSLAVGADTQYFGPGTRLTVL.

The chain combines TRBV20-1 with TRBJ2-7, with a possible D match to TRBD1 (5 bases). CDR3 length equals 15 residues. CDR1 and CDR2 (germline): DFQATT, SNEGSKA (reference sequence). The ends were cut back, 0 bases at V and 0 bases at J, with 12 bases in the middle. The CDR3 DNA sequence: TGCAGTGCTAGAGATATCCGCAGGGACTCCTACGAGCAGTACTTC. Translated, it gives CSARDIRRDSYEQYF.

This clonotype was detected only a few times. The chain recombines TRBV5-4 with TRBJ2-7; TRBD1 agrees at 7 bases. The CDR3 loop spans 14 amino acids. Germline CDR1 SGHNT, CDR2 YYREEE (reference sequence). The ends lost 4 bases at V and 5 bases at J; junction bases unmatched: 9. Here the CDR3 reads CASSRDRASDEQYF. In nucleotides, the CDR3 is TGTGCCAGCAGCCGTGACAGGGCGAGCGACGAGCAGTACTTC.

The chain has TRBV7-2 and TRBJ2-1; 7 bases agree with TRBD2. This CDR3 comprises 17 residues. Germline-derived CDR1 and CDR2 are SGHTA and FQGNSA. The ends lost 1 base at V and 4 bases at J; junction bases unmatched: 10. CDR3 bases: TGTGCCAGCAGCTTAGTAGCGGGTCAGAAAATTTACAATGAGCAGTTCTTC. Protein: CASSLVAGQKIYNEQFF.

The V and J genes are TRBV6-5 and TRBJ2-5; the D is unclear. The V end was cut by 4 bases, the J end by 4 bases, with 10 bases between. The germline V gene encodes CDR1 MNHEY and CDR2 SVGAGI. The CDR3 is 13 amino acids. The CDR3: CASSFSDGETQYF. In DNA form, the CDR3 reads TGTGCCAGCAGTTTCTCGGACGGAGAGACCCAGTACTTC.

This clonotype was seen at least ten times. The chain uses TRBV6-1 and TRBJ2-7; TRBD1 matches 7 bases. The V gene end was trimmed by 6 bases and the J gene end by 1 base; junction bases not matched to a gene: 9. Germline loops: CDR1 MNHNS, CDR2 SASEGT. This CDR3 comprises 15 residues. Here the CDR3 DNA reads TGTGCCAGCAGAGGGGACAGACCCCTATCCTACGAGCAGTACTTC. Translated: CASRGDRPLSYEQYF.

This clonotype was detected ten times or more. This rearrangement joins TRBV11-2 to TRBJ2-7; D unresolved. Germline lookup yields CDR1 SGHAT and CDR2 FQNNGV. Trimming removed 5 bases from V and 2 bases from J, with 13 bases in between. The length of the CDR3 is 14 residues. Here the CDR3 reads CASSPVLVTYEQYF. CDR3 sequence (DNA): TGTGCCAGCAGCCCGGTGTTGGTTACCTACGAGCAGTACTTC.

The CDR3 region is CASSPSIGFPNYGYTF. CDR3 bases: TGTGCCAGCAGCCCCAGCATAGGATTCCCAAACTATGGCTACACCTTC. The V gene is TRBV7-8, the J gene TRBJ1-2; D remains unclear. The CDR3 contains 16 residues. Germline loops: CDR1 SGHVS, CDR2 FQNEAQ. Trimming removed 5 bases at V and 2 bases at J, with 18 bases between.

The gene calls are TRBV28 and TRBJ1-1; D gene unclear. CDR1 and CDR2 (germline): MDHEN, SYDVKM. The CDR3 length is 17 residues. V lost 4 bases, J lost 1 base, and 19 bases lay in between. The CDR3 region is CASSSRMRSTWNTEAFF. DNA for the CDR3: TGTGCCAGCAGTTCCCGGATGAGGTCGACGTGGAACACTGAAGCTTTCTTT.

This clonotype was detected a few times. V gene TRBV2 combines with J gene TRBJ2-6; D may be TRBD1 or TRBD2 (5 bases each). The CDR3 length is 18 residues. V was trimmed by 6 bases and J by 2 bases, leaving 20 bases between them. CDR1 SNHLY and CDR2 FYNNEI come from the germline V gene. Written as DNA, the CDR3 is TGTGCCAGCAGGCTCTCACGGGGCGTGGGAACTGGGGCCAACGTCCTGACTTTC. Amino acids: CASRLSRGVGTGANVLTF.

The table lists this clonotype with a few counts. V gene TRBV15 combines with J gene TRBJ1-4, with D unresolved. CDR1 LNHNV and CDR2 YYDKDF come from the germline V gene (reference sequence). V lost 1 base, J lost 9 bases, and 18 bases lay in between. This CDR3 has 16 amino acids. CDR3 in amino acids: CATSRGVVVGSKKLFF. The DNA of the CDR3 is TGTGCCACCAGCAGAGGCGTAGTCGTGGGGTCGAAAAAACTGTTTTTT. The full variable domain, rest sourced from reference TRBV15 and TRBJ1-4, is DAMVIQNPRYQVTQFGKPVTLSCSQTLNHNVMYWYQQKSSQAPKLLFHYYDKDFNNEADTPDNFQSRRPNTSFCFLDIRSPGLGDTAMYLCATSRGVVVGSKKLFFGSGTQLSVL.

This clonotype has a count of ten or more. This chain joins TRBV20-1 and TRBJ2-1; D is uncertain. Germline CDR1 DFQATT, CDR2 SNEGSKA (reference sequence). The V gene lost 2 bases and the J gene lost 6 bases, with 8 bases spanning the gap. This CDR3 is built from 12 residues. The CDR3 spells CSARRIGNEQFF. Here the CDR3 DNA reads TGCAGTGCTAGACGGATAGGCAATGAGCAGTTCTTC.

This clonotype was detected a few times. The chain links TRBV4-3 to TRBJ1-3; D is perhaps TRBD1 (5 bases). The length of the CDR3 is 15 residues. Trimming pared 1 base from V and 0 bases from J, leaving 7 bases between. CDR1 and CDR2 from the germline V gene are LGHNA and YSLEER. The CDR3 spells CASSQAGTSGNTIYF. The DNA for the CDR3 is TGCGCCAGCAGCCAAGCCGGGACCTCTGGAAACACCATATATTTT.

This clonotype has at least ten counts. This chain connects TRBV7-9 to TRBJ2-1; a weak D match, TRBD1 (6 bases). Germline CDR1 is SEHNR and CDR2 is FQNEAQ (reference sequence). This CDR3 is 13 amino acids long. V was cut by 0 bases and J by 9 bases, with 9 bases left in between. CDR3 residues: CASSLAGAREQFF. In nucleotides, the CDR3 is TGTGCCAGCAGCTTAGCGGGGGCTCGTGAGCAGTTCTTC.

There are many counts of this clonotype. V usage is TRBV6-1 and J usage is TRBJ2-1, with 8 bases lining up with TRBD2. J lost 0 bases, V lost 5 bases, and 6 bases had no gene match. Germline CDR1 is MNHNS and CDR2 is SASEGT. CDR3 length: 16 amino acids. The CDR3 DNA reads as TGTGCCAGCAGTAGGGGACTAGTCGGCTCCTACAATGAGCAGTTCTTC. It specifies CASSRGLVGSYNEQFF.

This clonotype was picked up a small number of times. CDR3 residues: CASSEASTDTQYF. CDR3 coding DNA: TGTGCCAGCAGTGAAGCTAGCACAGATACGCAGTATTTT. The rearrangement uses TRBV6-1 and TRBJ2-3; unclear D gene. The CDR3 covers 13 residues. V lost 0 bases to trimming and J lost 0 bases, with 1 base between them. Germline V lookup: CDR1 MNHNS, CDR2 SASEGT.

This clonotype appeared a few times. The V gene is TRBV5-5, the J gene TRBJ1-2, with no clear D. The germline V gene encodes CDR1 SGHKS and CDR2 YYEKEE (reference sequence). This CDR3 spans 17 amino acids. V was clipped by 1 base and J by 0 bases, with 16 bases between them. CDR3 nucleotides: TGTGCCAGCAGCTTGATGAGCGGGCAGCCAACTAACTATGGCTACACCTTC. Translating gives CASSLMSGQPTNYGYTF.

At least ten counts were recorded for this clonotype. The rearrangement links TRBV6-1 to TRBJ2-2; 13 nucleotides line up with TRBD2. V dropped 3 bases and J dropped 2; count of bases not matched to a gene: 15. The germline V gene encodes CDR1 MNHNS and CDR2 SASEGT. The CDR3 extends over 21 amino acids. CDR3 nucleotides: TGTGCCAGCAGTGACCTTAACCCGGGACTAGCGGGGAGACCCAACACCGGGGAGCTGTTTTTT. This encodes CASSDLNPGLAGRPNTGELFF.

The rearrangement links TRBV10-2 to TRBJ2-7; TRBD2 agrees at 9 bases. J was trimmed by 7 bases and V by 3 bases; bases with no gene match: 7. The CDR3 covers 14 residues. CDR1 is WSHSY and CDR2 is SAAADI in the germline V gene. The CDR3 is CASSEKGLALEQYF. The CDR3 DNA reads as TGCGCCAGCAGTGAAAAGGGACTAGCCCTGGAGCAGTACTTC.

The rearrangement uses TRBV4-2 and TRBJ2-5; D is undetermined. The CDR3 covers 14 residues. Per the germline V gene, CDR1 is LGHNA and CDR2 is YNFKEQ. V shed 3 bases and J shed 3 bases, with 11 bases lying between them. CDR3 DNA sequence: TGTGCCAGCAGCCAGGGCCCTCGGGAAGAGACCCAGTACTTC. It codes for CASSQGPREETQYF.

This sequence joins TRBV11-2 and TRBJ2-7; a possible D gene is TRBD2 (5 bases). V was clipped by 5 bases and J by 3 bases, with 17 bases between them. This CDR3 contains 15 residues. Germline CDR1 and CDR2: SGHAT and FQNNGV. The CDR3 reads CASSRLGGRFYEQYF. The CDR3 bases are TGTGCCAGCAGCCGCCTAGGAGGCCGCTTCTACGAGCAGTACTTC.